Listed below are T cell receptor beta chains from one sample, sequenced in a study of cytomegalovirus exposure and HLA in healthy donors. Sequencing was performed with immunoSEQ multiplex PCR; in TCRdb, only in-frame clones are kept and a portion is missing. The repertoire holds 72,000 or so clones, with about 61% as singletons. The sample comprised PBMCs. All receptors derive from a woman aged 50 to 60 in good health and CMV-seronegative. Both conserved end residues are part of each CDR3. A D gene is named only where the DNA matches it firmly. The size of a clone is reported for some rows only, either as once, few or many, or as a class for expanded clones.

V gene	J gene	D gene	clone size	CDR3 protein	CDR3 DNA
TRBV28	TRBJ1-5	NA	NA	CASSFPPRGFGQPQHF	TGTGCCAGCAGTTTTCCTCCCCGGGGGTTTGGGCAGCCCCAGCATTTT
TRBV29-1	TRBJ1-1	NA	few	CSVGPRERNTEAFF	TGCAGCGTCGGCCCCCGGGAAAGGAACACTGAAGCTTTCTTT
TRBV28	TRBJ2-7	NA	NA	CASTLYALGEQYF	TGTGCCAGCACCCTTTATGCCCTCGGGGAGCAGTACTTC
TRBV7-2	TRBJ2-7	TRBD2	NA	CASSPLSRPGGSPYEQYF	TGTGCCAGCAGCCCTTTAAGCCGTCCCGGGGGGAGCCCCTACGAGCAGTACTTC
TRBV28	TRBJ1-2	TRBD1	NA	CASYRRDREAYGYTF	TGTGCCAGCTACAGACGGGACAGGGAGGCCTATGGCTACACCTTC
TRBV15	TRBJ1-2	NA	NA	CATSSGTRVEYGYTF	TGTGCCACCAGCAGCGGAACCAGGGTAGAATATGGCTACACCTTC
TRBV9	TRBJ2-7	NA	NA	CASSVSGRVNYEQYF	TGTGCCAGCAGCGTAAGTGGCAGGGTTAACTACGAGCAGTACTTC
TRBV19	TRBJ2-7	TRBD1	NA	CASSIDDRGDYEQYF	TGTGCCAGTAGTATAGATGACAGGGGCGACTACGAGCAGTACTTC
TRBV4-2	TRBJ2-1	NA	NA	CASRPSSYNEQFF	TGTGCCAGCAGGCCTAGCAGCTACAATGAGCAGTTCTTC
TRBV5-1	TRBJ1-1	NA	NA	CASSSDRTEAFF	TGCGCCAGCAGCTCTGACAGGACTGAAGCTTTCTTT
TRBV10-1	TRBJ2-1	NA	NA	CASSEGHGLPKNEQFF	TGCGCCAGCAGTGAGGGACATGGTCTTCCGAAGAATGAGCAGTTCTTC
TRBV12-5	TRBJ2-3	TRBD2	NA	CASGSGGDTQYF	TGTGCTAGTGGTTCGGGGGGGGATACGCAGTATTTT
TRBV9	TRBJ1-5	TRBD1	few	CASSVDSQGAQPQHF	TGTGCCAGCAGCGTAGATTCACAGGGGGCTCAGCCCCAGCATTTT
TRBV14	TRBJ2-6	TRBD1	NA	CASSSPGTAQVLTF	TGTGCCAGCAGCAGTCCCGGGACAGCCCAAGTCCTGACTTTC
TRBV30	TRBJ1-4	TRBD1	few	CAWSGTGGGGKLFF	TGTGCCTGGAGCGGAACAGGGGGGGGCGGAAAACTGTTTTTT
TRBV12-5	TRBJ2-5	NA	few	CASGQSGGETQYF	TGTGCTAGTGGTCAGAGTGGGGGGGAGACCCAGTACTTC
TRBV5-1	TRBJ1-5	TRBD1	NA	CASSADRGSQPQHF	TGCGCCAGCAGCGCCGACAGGGGTTCTCAGCCCCAGCATTTT
TRBV4-2	TRBJ2-1	NA	NA	CASSHRPGLPEYNEQFF	TGTGCCAGCAGCCATCGACCGGGACTCCCCGAATACAATGAGCAGTTCTTC
TRBV5-6	TRBJ1-2	TRBD1	NA	CASSWGPSGGYGYTF	TGTGCCAGCAGCTGGGGACCCTCAGGGGGCTATGGCTACACCTTC
TRBV28	TRBJ1-1	NA	NA	CASNTYNTEAFF	TGTGCCAGCAATACTTACAACACTGAAGCTTTCTTT
TRBV4-2	TRBJ2-7	NA	once	CASSQDWRDGYEQYF	TGTGCCAGCAGCCAAGACTGGCGGGACGGGTACGAGCAGTACTTC
TRBV4-2	TRBJ2-7	NA	NA	CASSQRGISYEQYF	TGTGCCAGCAGCCAACGGGGGATCTCCTACGAGCAGTACTTC
TRBV6-6	TRBJ1-2	TRBD1	NA	CASSYRTGDPNYGYTF	TGTGCCAGCAGTTACCGGACAGGAGACCCTAACTATGGCTACACCTTC
TRBV7-9	TRBJ1-5	TRBD1	NA	CASSTGQGQPQHF	TGTGCCAGCAGCACGGGACAGGGTCAGCCCCAGCATTTT
TRBV25-1	TRBJ1-1	NA	NA	CASSLGGAYTEAFF	TGTGCCAGCAGTTTAGGGGGGGCTTACACTGAAGCTTTCTTT
TRBV27	TRBJ1-1	NA	NA	CASSLGTMNTEAFF	TGTGCCAGCAGTTTAGGCACCATGAACACTGAAGCTTTCTTT
TRBV27	TRBJ2-1	TRBD2	NA	CASSSTSGRAVNNEQFF	TGTGCCAGCAGTTCGACTAGCGGGAGGGCTGTCAACAATGAGCAGTTCTTC
TRBV6-6	TRBJ2-1	TRBD1	NA	CASIPEDREVSEQFF	TGTGCCAGCATCCCTGAGGACAGGGAGGTCAGTGAGCAGTTCTTC
TRBV14	TRBJ2-6	NA	NA	CASSHRLGNRKDCSGANVLTF	TGTGCCAGCAGCCATCGGCTTGGGAATCGAAAGGACTGCTCTGGAGCCAACGTCCTGACTTTC
TRBV7-3	TRBJ1-4	TRBD1	NA	CASSSTGATNEKLFF	TGTGCCAGCAGCTCTACAGGGGCGACTAATGAAAAACTGTTTTTT
TRBV30	TRBJ1-2	NA	NA	CAWSGEGNYGYTF	TGTGCCTGGAGTGGGGAGGGGAACTATGGCTACACCTTC
TRBV21-1	TRBJ2-1	NA	NA	CASSKAAGEGNEQFF	TGTGCCAGCAGCAAAGCCGCGGGAGAAGGCAATGAGCAGTTCTTC
TRBV11-1	TRBJ2-7	TRBD1	few	CASSLRGGTYEQYF	TGTGCCAGCAGCCTGAGAGGGGGCACCTACGAGCAGTACTTC
TRBV30	TRBJ1-1	NA	NA	CAWARQTGTEAFF	TGTGCCTGGGCTCGACAGACGGGCACTGAAGCTTTCTTT
TRBV5-4	TRBJ2-7	TRBD1	NA	CASSLGAGQGDHEQYF	TGTGCCAGCAGCTTGGGGGCGGGACAGGGGGACCACGAGCAGTACTTC
TRBV28	TRBJ2-6	NA	NA	CATKATSGANVLTF	TGTGCCACCAAAGCGACCTCTGGGGCCAACGTCCTGACTTTC
TRBV28	TRBJ1-2	NA	NA	CASSLRDYGYTF	TGTGCCAGCAGTTTGAGGGACTATGGCTACACCTTC
TRBV7-9	TRBJ1-2	NA	NA	CASSPTTGYGYTF	TGTGCCAGCAGCCCCACGACAGGCTATGGCTACACCTTC
TRBV5-1	TRBJ2-7	NA	NA	CASSLTLSETYEQYF	TGCGCCAGCAGCTTGACCCTCTCGGAGACCTACGAGCAGTACTTC
TRBV6-5	TRBJ1-5	TRBD1	few	CASSYITGGPLGSQHF	TGTGCCAGCAGTTACATAACAGGGGGCCCGCTCGGTTCCCAGCATTTT